This TCR beta chain was observed in a study of CD8 T cells in Susac syndrome. Reverse transcription used about 0.45 to 1 ug RNA and random hexamers. Each CDR3 protein is one row after TCRdb ran MiXCR on the immunoSEQ multiplex PCR reads. The sample consists of about 160,000 distinct CDR3 sequences, roughly 95% of them appearing once. Source material: CD4+ T cells from PBMCs. The clonotype originates from a human donor in good health.

This CDR3 reads CASNTANEKLFF. The DNA of the CDR3 is TGTGCCAGCAATACGGCTAATGAAAAACTGTTTTTT. V and J are TRBV6-2 or TRBV6-3 and TRBJ1-4, with D unresolved. This CDR3 comprises 12 residues. Between the trimmed V and J ends, which lost 7 bases and 3 bases, there was a span of 6 bases. CDR1 and CDR2 from the germline V gene are MNHEY and SVGEGT.